This T cell receptor (beta chain) was profiled in a study of T cell responses to AZD1222 COVID-19 vaccine. This CDR3 has 14 residues. The V and J ends lost 4 bases and 6 bases, in that order; junction bases with no gene match: 6. Germline CDR1 SGHRS, CDR2 YFSETQ. Study observations and caveats: Unmutated variant regions are reportedly the target of nearly half of TCRs that are spike-specific.

Only in-frame clones appear in the TCRdb table, and some are missing; sequencing was by immunoSEQ multiplex PCR. Here the sample spans more than 45,000 clones, approximately 84% being singletons. Concerning this clone: Its antigen is currently unknown.

The sequence came from an adult in good health. This material consisted of peripheral blood, taken on day 0 of AZD1222 vaccination. The chain couples TRBV5-1 to TRBJ2-1, with 8 bases aligning to TRBD2. The CDR3 reads CASSPGGTSNEQFF. The CDR3 nucleotides are TGCGCCAGCAGCCCCGGTGGGACTAGCAATGAGCAGTTCTTC.